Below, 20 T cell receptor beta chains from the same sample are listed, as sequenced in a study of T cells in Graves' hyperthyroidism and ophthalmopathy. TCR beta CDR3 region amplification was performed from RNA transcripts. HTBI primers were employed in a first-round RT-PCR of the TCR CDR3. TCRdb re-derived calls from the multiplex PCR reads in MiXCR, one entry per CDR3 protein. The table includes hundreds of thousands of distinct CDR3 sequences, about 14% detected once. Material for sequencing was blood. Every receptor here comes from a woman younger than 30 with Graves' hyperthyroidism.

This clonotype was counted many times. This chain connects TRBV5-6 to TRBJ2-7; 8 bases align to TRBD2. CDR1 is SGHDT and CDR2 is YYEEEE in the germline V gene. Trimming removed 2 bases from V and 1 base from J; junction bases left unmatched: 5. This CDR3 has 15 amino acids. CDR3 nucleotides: TGTGCCAGCAGCTTTTTGGCGGGAGGATCCTACGAGCAGTACTTC. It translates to CASSFLAGGSYEQYF.

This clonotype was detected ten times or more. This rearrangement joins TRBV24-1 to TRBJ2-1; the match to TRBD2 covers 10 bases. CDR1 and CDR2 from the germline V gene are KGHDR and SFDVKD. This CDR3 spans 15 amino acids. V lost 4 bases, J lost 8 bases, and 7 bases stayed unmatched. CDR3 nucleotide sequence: TGTGCCACCAGTGACTTAGCGGGAGGTTTGTATGAGCAGTTCTTC. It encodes CATSDLAGGLYEQFF.

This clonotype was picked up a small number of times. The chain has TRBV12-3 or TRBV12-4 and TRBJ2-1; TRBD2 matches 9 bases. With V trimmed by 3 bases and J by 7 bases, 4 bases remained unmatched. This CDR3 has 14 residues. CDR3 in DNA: TGTGCCAGCAGTTTGGCTAGCGGGAAAAATGAGCAGTTCTTC. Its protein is CASSLASGKNEQFF.

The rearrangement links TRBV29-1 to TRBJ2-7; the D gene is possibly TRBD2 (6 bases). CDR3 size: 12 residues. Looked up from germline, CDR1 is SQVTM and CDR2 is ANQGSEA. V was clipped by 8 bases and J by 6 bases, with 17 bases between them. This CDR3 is CSIQEGPAEQYF. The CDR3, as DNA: TGCAGCATCCAGGAGGGGCCTGCCGAGCAGTACTTC.

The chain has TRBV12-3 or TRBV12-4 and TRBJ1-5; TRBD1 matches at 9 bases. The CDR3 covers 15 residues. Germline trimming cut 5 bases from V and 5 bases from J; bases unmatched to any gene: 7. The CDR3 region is CASSPTGGRYQPQHF. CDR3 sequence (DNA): TGTGCCAGCAGTCCAACAGGGGGCAGGTATCAGCCCCAGCATTTT.

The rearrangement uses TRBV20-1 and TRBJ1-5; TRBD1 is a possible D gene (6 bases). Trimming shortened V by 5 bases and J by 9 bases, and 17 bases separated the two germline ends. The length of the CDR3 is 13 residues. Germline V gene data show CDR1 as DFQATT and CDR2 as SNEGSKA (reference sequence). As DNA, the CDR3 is TGCAGTGCTGGACAGTCCAGAGGGGGGCCCCAGCATTTT. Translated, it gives CSAGQSRGGPQHF.

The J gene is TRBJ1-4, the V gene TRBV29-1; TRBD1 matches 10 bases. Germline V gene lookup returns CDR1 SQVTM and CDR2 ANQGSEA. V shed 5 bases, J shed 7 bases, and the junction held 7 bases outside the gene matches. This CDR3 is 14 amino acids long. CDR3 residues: CSVPGQGRSEKLFF. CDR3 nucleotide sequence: TGCAGCGTTCCGGGACAGGGGAGGTCTGAAAAACTGTTTTTT.

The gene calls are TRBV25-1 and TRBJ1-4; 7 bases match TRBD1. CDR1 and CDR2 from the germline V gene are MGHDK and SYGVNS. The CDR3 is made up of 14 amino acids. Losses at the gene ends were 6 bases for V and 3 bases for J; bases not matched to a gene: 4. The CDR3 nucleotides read TGTGCCAGCAGAATGACAGGGTCTAATGAAAAACTGTTTTTT. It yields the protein CASRMTGSNEKLFF.

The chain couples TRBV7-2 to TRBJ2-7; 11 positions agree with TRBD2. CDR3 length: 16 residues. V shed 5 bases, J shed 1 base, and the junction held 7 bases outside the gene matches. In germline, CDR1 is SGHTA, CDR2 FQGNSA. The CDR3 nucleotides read TGTGCCAGCAGCCTTGATAGCGGGAGGGTATCCTACGAGCAGTACTTC. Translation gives CASSLDSGRVSYEQYF.

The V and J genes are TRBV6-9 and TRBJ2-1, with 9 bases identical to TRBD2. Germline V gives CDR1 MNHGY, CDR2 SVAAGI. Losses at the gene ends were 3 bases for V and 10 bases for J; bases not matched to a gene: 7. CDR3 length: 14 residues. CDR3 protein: CASSYSNLAGEQFF. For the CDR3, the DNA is TGTGCCAGCAGTTACTCGAATCTAGCGGGAGAGCAGTTCTTC.

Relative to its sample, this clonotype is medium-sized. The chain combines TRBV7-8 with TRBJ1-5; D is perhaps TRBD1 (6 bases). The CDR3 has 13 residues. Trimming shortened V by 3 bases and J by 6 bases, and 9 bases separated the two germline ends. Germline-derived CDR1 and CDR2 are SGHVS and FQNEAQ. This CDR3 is CASSFQGRQPQHF. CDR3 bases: TGTGCCAGCAGCTTCCAGGGGCGTCAGCCCCAGCATTTT.

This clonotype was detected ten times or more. CDR3 amino acids: CASSPMIGSSGNTIYF. In DNA form, the CDR3 reads TGTGCCAGCAGTCCCATGATTGGGAGCTCTGGAAACACCATATATTTT. The J gene is TRBJ1-3, the V gene TRBV28; no firm D call. The CDR3 is 16 residues long. The germline CDR1 and CDR2 sequences are MDHEN and SYDVKM. The V end was cut by 5 bases, the J end by 0 bases, with 14 bases between.

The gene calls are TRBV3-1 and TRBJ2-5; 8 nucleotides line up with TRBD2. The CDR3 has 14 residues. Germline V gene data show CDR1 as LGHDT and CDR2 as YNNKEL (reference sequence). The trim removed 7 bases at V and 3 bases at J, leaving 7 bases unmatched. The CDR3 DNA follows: TGTGCCAGCACGCTGAGCGGGAGTGAAGAGACCCAGTACTTC. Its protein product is CASTLSGSEETQYF.

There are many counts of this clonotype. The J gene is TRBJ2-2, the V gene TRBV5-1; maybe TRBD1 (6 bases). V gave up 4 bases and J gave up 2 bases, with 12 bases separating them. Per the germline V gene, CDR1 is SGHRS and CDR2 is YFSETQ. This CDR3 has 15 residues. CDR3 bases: TGCGCCAGCAGCCACGCAGGGGCAAACACCGGGGAGCTGTTTTTT. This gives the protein CASSHAGANTGELFF.

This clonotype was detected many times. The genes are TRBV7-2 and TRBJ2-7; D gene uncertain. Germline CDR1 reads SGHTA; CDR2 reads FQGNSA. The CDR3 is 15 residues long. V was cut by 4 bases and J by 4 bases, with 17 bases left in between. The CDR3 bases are TGTGCCAGCAGCTCCCTAAGATCTGGGGTATACGAGCAGTACTTC. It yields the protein CASSSLRSGVYEQYF. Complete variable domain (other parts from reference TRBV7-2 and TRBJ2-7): GAGVSQSPSNKVTEKGKDVELRCDPISGHTALYWYRQSLGQGLEFLIYFQGNSAPDKSGLPSDRFSAERTGGSVSTLTIQRTQQEDSAVYLCASSSLRSGVYEQYFGPGTRLTVT.

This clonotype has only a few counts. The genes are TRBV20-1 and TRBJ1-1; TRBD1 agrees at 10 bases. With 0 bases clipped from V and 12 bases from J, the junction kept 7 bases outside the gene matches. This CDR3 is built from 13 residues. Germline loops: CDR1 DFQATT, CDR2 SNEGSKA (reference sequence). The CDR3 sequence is CSARDGRDRGSFF. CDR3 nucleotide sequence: TGCAGTGCTAGAGATGGGCGGGACAGGGGTTCTTTCTTT.

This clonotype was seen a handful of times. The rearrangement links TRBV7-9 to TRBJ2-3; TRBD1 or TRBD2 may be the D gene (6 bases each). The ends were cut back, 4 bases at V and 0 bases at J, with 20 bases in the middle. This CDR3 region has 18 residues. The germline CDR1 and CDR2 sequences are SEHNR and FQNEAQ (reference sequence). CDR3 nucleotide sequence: TGTGCCAGCAGCTCTCCCGGGAACCGGGGGCATAGCACAGATACGCAGTATTTT. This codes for CASSSPGNRGHSTDTQYF.

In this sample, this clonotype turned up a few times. The CDR3 DNA sequence: TGTGCCAGTAGTGCCCGATTAAACTATGGCTACACCTTC. Protein product: CASSARLNYGYTF. J is TRBJ1-2 and V is TRBV19; D not resolved. Trimming left V 5 bases short and J 2 bases short, with 9 bases between. CDR1 and CDR2 (germline): LNHDA, SQIVND (reference sequence). This CDR3 comprises 13 residues. Together with reference TRBV19 and TRBJ1-2, the CDR3 gives the full variable domain: DGGITQSPKYLFRKEGQNVTLSCEQNLNHDAMYWYRQDPGQGLRLIYYSQIVNDFQKGDIAEGYSVSREKKESFPLTVTSAQKNPTAFYLCASSARLNYGYTFGSGTRLTVV.

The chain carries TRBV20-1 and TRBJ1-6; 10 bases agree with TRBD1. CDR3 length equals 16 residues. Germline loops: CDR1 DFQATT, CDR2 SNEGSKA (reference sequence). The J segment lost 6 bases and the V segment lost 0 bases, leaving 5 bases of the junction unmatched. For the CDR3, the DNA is TGCAGTGCTAGAGAACTCGACAGGGGGCGTAATTCACCCCTCCACTTT. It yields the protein CSARELDRGRNSPLHF.

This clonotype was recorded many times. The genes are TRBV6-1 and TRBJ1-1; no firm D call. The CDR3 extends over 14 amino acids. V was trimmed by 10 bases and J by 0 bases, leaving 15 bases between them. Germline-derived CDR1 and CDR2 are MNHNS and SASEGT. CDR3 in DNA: TGTGCCACCGTAGGGAGTCTCCTGAACACTGAAGCTTTCTTT. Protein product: CATVGSLLNTEAFF.